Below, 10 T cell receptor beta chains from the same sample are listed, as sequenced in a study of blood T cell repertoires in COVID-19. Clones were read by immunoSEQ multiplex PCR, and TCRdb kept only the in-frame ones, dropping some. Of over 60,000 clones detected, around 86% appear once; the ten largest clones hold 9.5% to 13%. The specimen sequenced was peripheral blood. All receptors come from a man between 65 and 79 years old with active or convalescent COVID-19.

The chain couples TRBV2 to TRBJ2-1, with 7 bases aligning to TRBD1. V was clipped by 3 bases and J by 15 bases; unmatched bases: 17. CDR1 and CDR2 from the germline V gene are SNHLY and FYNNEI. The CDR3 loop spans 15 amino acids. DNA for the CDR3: TGTGCCAGCAGTGACGTAGGGGGCAATTTGGGCACGCGGTTCTTC. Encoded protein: CASSDVGGNLGTRFF.

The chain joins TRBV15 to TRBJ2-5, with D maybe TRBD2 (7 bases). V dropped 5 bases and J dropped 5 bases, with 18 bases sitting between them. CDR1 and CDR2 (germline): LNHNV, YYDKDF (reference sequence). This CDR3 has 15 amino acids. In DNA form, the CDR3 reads TGTGCCACCAGCTACAAGCGGGAAGGGGGGGAGACCCAGTACTTC. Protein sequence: CATSYKREGGETQYF.

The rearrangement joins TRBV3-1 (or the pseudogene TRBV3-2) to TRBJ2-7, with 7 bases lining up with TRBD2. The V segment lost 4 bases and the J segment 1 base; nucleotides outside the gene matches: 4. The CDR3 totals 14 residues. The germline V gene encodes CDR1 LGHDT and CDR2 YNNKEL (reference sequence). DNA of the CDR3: TGTGCCAGCAGCCGGAGCGGGACGTCCTACGAGCAGTACTTC. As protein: CASSRSGTSYEQYF.

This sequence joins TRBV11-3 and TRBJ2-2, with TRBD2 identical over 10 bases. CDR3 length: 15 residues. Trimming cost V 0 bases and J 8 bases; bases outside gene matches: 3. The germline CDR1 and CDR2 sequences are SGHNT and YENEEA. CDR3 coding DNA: TGTGCCAGCAGCTTAGAGGCTAGCGGGAGTGGGGAGCTGTTTTTT. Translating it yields CASSLEASGSGELFF.

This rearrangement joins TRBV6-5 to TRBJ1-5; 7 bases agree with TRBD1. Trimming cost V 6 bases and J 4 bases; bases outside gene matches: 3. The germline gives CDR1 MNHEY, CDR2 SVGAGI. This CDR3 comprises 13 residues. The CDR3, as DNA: TGTGCCAGCAGCGGACAGGTAAATCAGCCCCAGCATTTT. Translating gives CASSGQVNQPQHF.

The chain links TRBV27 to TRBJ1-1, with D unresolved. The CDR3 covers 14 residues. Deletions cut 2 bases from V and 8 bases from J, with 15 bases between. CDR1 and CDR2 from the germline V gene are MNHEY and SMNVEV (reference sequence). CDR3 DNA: TGTGCCAGCAGTTTAGGGAGATTGGGCAGAGAAGCTTTCTTT. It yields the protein CASSLGRLGREAFF.

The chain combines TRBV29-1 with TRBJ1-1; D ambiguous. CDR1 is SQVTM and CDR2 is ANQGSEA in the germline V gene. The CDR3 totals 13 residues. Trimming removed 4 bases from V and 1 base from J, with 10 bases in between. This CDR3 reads CSVVPGWNTEAFF. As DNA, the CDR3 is TGCAGCGTTGTGCCAGGATGGAACACTGAAGCTTTCTTT. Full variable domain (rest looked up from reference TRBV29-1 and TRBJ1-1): SAVISQKPSRDICQRGTSLTIQCQVDSQVTMMFWYRQQPGQSLTLIATANQGSEATYESGFVIDKFPISRPNLTFSTLTVSNMSPEDSSIYLCSVVPGWNTEAFFGQGTRLTVV.

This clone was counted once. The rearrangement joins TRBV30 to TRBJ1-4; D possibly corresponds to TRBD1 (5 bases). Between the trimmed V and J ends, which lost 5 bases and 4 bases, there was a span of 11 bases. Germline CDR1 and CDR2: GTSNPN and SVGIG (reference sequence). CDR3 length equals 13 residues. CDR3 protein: CAWEGRSNEKLFF. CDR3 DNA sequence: TGTGCCTGGGAGGGGCGGAGTAATGAAAAACTGTTTTTT. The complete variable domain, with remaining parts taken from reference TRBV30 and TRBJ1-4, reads SQTIHQWPATLVQPVGSPLSLECTVEGTSNPNLYWYRQAAGRGLQLLFYSVGIGQISSEVPQNLSASRPQDRQFILSSKKLLLSDSGFYLCAWEGRSNEKLFFGSGTQLSVL.

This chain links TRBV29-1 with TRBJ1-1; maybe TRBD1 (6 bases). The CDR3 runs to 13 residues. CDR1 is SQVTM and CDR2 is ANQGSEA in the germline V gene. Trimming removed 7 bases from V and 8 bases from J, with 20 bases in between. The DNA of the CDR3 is TGCAGCGCCCGAACCCGGGACACAAAAGAAGCTTTCTTT. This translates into CSARTRDTKEAFF.

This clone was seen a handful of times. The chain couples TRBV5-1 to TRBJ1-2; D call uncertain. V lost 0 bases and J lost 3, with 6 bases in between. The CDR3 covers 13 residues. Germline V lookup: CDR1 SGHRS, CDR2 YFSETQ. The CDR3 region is CASSLDQDYGYTF. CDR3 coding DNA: TGCGCCAGCAGCTTGGACCAGGACTATGGCTACACCTTC.